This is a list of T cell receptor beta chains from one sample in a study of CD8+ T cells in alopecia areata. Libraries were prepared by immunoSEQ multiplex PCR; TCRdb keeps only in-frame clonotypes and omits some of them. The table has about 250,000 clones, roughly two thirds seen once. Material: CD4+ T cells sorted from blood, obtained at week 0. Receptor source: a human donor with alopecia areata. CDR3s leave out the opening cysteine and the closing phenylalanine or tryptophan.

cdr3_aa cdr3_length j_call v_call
ASSEVGTGHSGNTIY 15 TRBJ1-3 TRBV2
ASSLGQGSANQPQH 14 TRBJ1-5 TRBV7-6
SVEKTWDYGRLNTEAF 16 TRBJ1-1 TRBV29-1
ASSLNRDNGYT 11 TRBJ1-2 TRBV7-3
SVEVWTDTQY 10 TRBJ2-3 TRBV29-1
ASSSQGAFSPLH 12 TRBJ1-6 TRBV5-6
ASSQDPRDEQF 11 TRBJ2-1 TRBV4-2
ASSQGTGYGYT 11 TRBJ1-2 TRBV4-2
ASSPRGPTDTQY 12 TRBJ2-3 TRBV9
SVDRVSTEAF 10 TRBJ1-1 TRBV29-1
SARAQETQY 9 TRBJ2-5 TRBV20-1
SVAANGQETQY 11 TRBJ2-5 TRBV29-1
ASSSTGTINEQY 12 TRBJ2-7 TRBV5-1
ASSLAEGINYGYT 13 TRBJ1-2 TRBV5-1
ASSLGSAKRETQY 13 TRBJ2-5 TRBV7-2
ASSLARQGFTEAF 13 TRBJ1-1 TRBV7-9
ASSLRRSVGTDNSPLH 16 TRBJ1-6 TRBV5-1
ASSPQWGAGGTEAF 14 TRBJ1-1 TRBV19
ASSQGASLYEQY 12 TRBJ2-7 TRBV4-1
SVDKVAGTGELF 12 TRBJ2-2 TRBV29-1
ATSRDNLDGAEAF 13 TRBJ1-1 TRBV15
AWSGGSTDTQY 11 TRBJ2-3 TRBV30
ASSFSMAGTDTQY 13 TRBJ2-3 TRBV11-2
SAHGAWNEQY 10 TRBJ2-7 TRBV29-1
AWSTTPRAAQLYEQY 15 TRBJ2-7 TRBV30
AGGQGASLY 9 TRBJ2-5 TRBV30
ASSPRTGYEQY 11 TRBJ2-7 TRBV7-8
ASRIDRNTEAF 11 TRBJ1-1 TRBV7-8
SVEGPTNTEAF 11 TRBJ1-1 TRBV29-1
SVEGQSYNEQF 11 TRBJ2-1 TRBV29-1
ASSKRGGSGNQPQH 14 TRBJ1-5 TRBV27
ASSDGAYGYT 10 TRBJ1-2 TRBV6-1
ASRASGGAGDEQF 13 TRBJ2-1 TRBV7-8
SVDVRGLNTQY 11 TRBJ2-3 TRBV29-1
ASKSPRTGLADTQY 14 TRBJ2-3 TRBV2
ASSLRPTDTQY 11 TRBJ2-3 TRBV27
SVGVRGGYT 9 TRBJ1-2 TRBV29-1
ASSPSGVRSYNEQF 14 TRBJ2-1 TRBV5-1
ASSSKRDPGPGTQY 14 TRBJ2-5 TRBV11-2
SGLQGSNTEAF 11 TRBJ1-1 TRBV29-1
AIRNIAGGQTSTDTQY 16 TRBJ2-3 TRBV10-3
ASSVAVASGANVLT 14 TRBJ2-6 TRBV9
ASSYPDRGDQPQH 13 TRBJ1-5 TRBV6-5
ATREGGNTGELF 12 TRBJ2-2 TRBV6-5
ASSPRFQGRDYGYT 14 TRBJ1-2 TRBV11-2
ASRTGTYQETQY 12 TRBJ2-5 TRBV2
ASSRTGNEQF 10 TRBJ2-1 TRBV7-2
ASSLDRGGDTQY 12 TRBJ2-3 TRBV7-2
AWSFEGAIQY 10 TRBJ2-4 TRBV30
ASSYSGGGSEKLF 13 TRBJ1-4 TRBV6-6
ASSYSASSIEQY 12 TRBJ2-7 TRBV6-5
SAPGTRGEKLF 11 TRBJ1-4 TRBV29-1
AWSGPGPEAF 10 TRBJ1-1 TRBV30
ASSLWPQETQY 11 TRBJ2-5 TRBV27
ASRLLAGAQEQF 12 TRBJ2-1 TRBV2